The 7 T cell receptor beta chains presented below share a single source sample, sequenced in a study of shared clonotypes between healthy human individuals. Generated by immunoSEQ multiplex PCR, the TCRdb table keeps only in-frame clones and is missing some. This sample has about a million clones, with approximately 80% found just once. The sequencing input was memory CD4+ T cells sorted from blood. Documented subset: CD45RA-negative fraction. Receptors were obtained from a man aged 18 to 29 in good health.

The chain carries TRBV10-1 and TRBJ2-3; unclear D gene. Germline loops: CDR1 WNHNN, CDR2 SYGVQD (reference sequence). Trimming took off 3 bases at V and 2 bases at J, with 6 bases between the two ends. This CDR3 is 13 amino acids long. CDR3 sequence (DNA): TGCGCCAGCAGTGAAAGAAACACAGATACGCAGTATTTT. This sequence encodes CASSERNTDTQYF.

This rearrangement joins TRBV11-2 to TRBJ2-2; 8 bases agree with TRBD2. Unmatched junction bases numbered 9, after V lost 9 bases and J lost 3 bases. This CDR3 has 15 amino acids. The V gene's germline CDR1 is SGHAT and CDR2 FQNNGV. As DNA, the CDR3 is TGTGCCAGTATTGAGGCGGGGGGCTACACCGGGGAGCTGTTTTTT. It translates to CASIEAGGYTGELFF.

The chain combines TRBV10-1 with TRBJ1-1; D remains unclear. V was cut by 6 bases and J by 10 bases, with 18 bases left in between. In germline, CDR1 is WNHNN, CDR2 SYGVQD (reference sequence). This CDR3 is 13 amino acids long. CDR3 DNA sequence: TGCGCCAGCAGCTCCCAAGCATCCGAGGGAGCTTTCTTT. Translating it yields CASSSQASEGAFF.

The V call is TRBV18, the J call TRBJ1-2; D gene uncertain. The CDR3 runs 14 residues. The V gene lost 4 bases and the J gene lost 4 bases, with 13 bases spanning the gap. Germline lookup yields CDR1 KGHSH and CDR2 LQKENI. The CDR3 is CASSQVDSSYGYTF. In nucleotides, the CDR3 is TGTGCCAGCTCACAGGTGGACTCATCCTATGGCTACACCTTC. The entire variable domain, with the rest obtained from reference TRBV18 and TRBJ1-2, is as follows: NAGVMQNPRHLVRRRGQEARLRCSPMKGHSHVYWYRQLPEEGLKFMVYLQKENIIDESGMPKERFSAEFPKEGPSILRIQQVVRGDSAAYFCASSQVDSSYGYTFGSGTRLTVV.

The table lists this clone with a few counts. The rearrangement links TRBV30 to TRBJ1-1; D not resolved. This CDR3 is built from 13 residues. Deletions cut 7 bases from V and 3 bases from J, with 15 bases between. Germline V CDR1 and CDR2: GTSNPN, SVGIG (reference sequence). The CDR3 region has the DNA TGTGCCTTGAAGGGAAGGTCGGACACTGAAGCTTTCTTT. It specifies CALKGRSDTEAFF.

The J gene is TRBJ2-7, the V gene TRBV10-2; D is unresolved. The V end was cut by 6 bases, the J end by 1 base, with 4 bases between. This CDR3 comprises 11 residues. Germline CDR1 is WSHSY and CDR2 is SAAADI. CDR3 region: CASRISYEQYF. CDR3 nucleotides: TGCGCCAGCAGGATTTCCTACGAGCAGTACTTC.

This clone was counted ten times or more. Here the CDR3 reads CASSLGGLGAYEQYF. DNA for the CDR3: TGTGCCAGCAGTCTAGGGGGACTAGGGGCTTACGAGCAGTACTTC. The V gene is TRBV6-5, the J gene TRBJ2-7, with TRBD2 matching over 8 bases. There are 15 residues in the CDR3. CDR1 and CDR2 from the germline V gene are MNHEY and SVGAGI. The junction had 10 bases not matched to a gene; V was cut back by 5 bases and J by 4 bases.